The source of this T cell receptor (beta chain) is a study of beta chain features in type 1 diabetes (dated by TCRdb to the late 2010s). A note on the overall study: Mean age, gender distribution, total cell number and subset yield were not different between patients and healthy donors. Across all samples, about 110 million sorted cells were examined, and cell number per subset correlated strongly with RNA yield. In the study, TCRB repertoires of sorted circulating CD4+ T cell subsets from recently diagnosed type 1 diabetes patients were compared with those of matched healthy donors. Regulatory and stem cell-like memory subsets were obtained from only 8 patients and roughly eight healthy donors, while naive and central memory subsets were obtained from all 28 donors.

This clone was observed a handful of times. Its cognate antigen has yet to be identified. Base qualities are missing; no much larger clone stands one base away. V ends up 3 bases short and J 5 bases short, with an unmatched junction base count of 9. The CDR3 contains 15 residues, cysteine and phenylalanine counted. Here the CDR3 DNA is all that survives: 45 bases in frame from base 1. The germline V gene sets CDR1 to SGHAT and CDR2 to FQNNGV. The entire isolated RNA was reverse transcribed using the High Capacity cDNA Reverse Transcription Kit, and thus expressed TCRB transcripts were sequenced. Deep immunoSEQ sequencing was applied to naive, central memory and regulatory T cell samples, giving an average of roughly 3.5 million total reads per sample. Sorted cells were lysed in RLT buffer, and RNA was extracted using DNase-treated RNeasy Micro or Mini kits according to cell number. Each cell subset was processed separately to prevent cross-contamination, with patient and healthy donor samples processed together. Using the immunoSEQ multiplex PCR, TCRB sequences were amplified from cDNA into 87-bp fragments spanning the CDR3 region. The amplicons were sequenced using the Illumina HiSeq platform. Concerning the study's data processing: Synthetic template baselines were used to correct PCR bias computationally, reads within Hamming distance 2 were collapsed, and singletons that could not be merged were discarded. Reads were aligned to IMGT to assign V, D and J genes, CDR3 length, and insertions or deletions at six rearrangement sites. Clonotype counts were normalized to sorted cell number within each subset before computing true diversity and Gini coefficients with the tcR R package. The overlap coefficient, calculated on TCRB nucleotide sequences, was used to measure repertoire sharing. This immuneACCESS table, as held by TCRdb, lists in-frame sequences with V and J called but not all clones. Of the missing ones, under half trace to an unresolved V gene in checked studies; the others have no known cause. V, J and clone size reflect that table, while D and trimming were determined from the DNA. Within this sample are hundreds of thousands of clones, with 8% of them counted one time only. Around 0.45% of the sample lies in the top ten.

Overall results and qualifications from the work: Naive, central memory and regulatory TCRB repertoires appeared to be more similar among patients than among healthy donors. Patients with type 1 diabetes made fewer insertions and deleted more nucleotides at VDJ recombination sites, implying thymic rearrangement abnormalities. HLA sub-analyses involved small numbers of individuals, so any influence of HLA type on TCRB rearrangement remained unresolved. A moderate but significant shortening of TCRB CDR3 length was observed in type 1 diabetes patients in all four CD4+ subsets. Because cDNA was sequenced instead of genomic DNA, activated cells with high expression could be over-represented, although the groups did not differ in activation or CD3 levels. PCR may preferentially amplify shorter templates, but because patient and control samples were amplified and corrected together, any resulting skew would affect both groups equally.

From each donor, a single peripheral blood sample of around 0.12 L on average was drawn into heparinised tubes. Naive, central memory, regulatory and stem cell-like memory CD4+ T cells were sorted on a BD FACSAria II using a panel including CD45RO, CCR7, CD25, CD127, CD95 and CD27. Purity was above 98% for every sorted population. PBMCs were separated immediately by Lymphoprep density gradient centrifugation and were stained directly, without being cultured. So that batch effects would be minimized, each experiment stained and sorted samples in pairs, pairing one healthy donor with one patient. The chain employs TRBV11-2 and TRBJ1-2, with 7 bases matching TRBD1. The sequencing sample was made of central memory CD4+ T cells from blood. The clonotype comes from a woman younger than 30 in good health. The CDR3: CASSLEPGTVYGYTF. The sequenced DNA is TGTGCCAGCAGCTTGGAACCCGGGACAGTTTATGGCTACACCTTC. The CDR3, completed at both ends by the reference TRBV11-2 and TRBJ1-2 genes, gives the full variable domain EAGVAQSPRYKIIEKRQSVAFWCNPISGHATLYWYQQILGQGPKLLIQFQNNGVVDDSQLPKDRFSAERLKGVDSTLKIQPAKLEDSAVYLCASSLEPGTVYGYTFGSGTRLTVV.